The 7 T cell receptor beta chains in this list originate from one sample, sequenced in a study of read filtering for tumor transcriptome and immune sequencing. The library was built from about 370 ng RNA with molecular barcoded adaptors for alpha/delta and beta/gamma chains. Via MiXCR, TCRdb re-called the reads, giving one row per CDR3 protein. The sample yields 30,000 to 45,000 distinct CDR3 sequences, approximately 15% seen once. The specimen was a population of CD138-negative cells sorted from bone marrow. The receptors derive from a donor over 35 with multiple myeloma.

In its sample, this clonotype was seen many times. The chain couples TRBV5-5 to TRBJ2-1; perhaps D is TRBD1 or TRBD2 (5 bases each). V was shortened by 1 base and J by 1 base, with 12 bases between the two germline ends. CDR3 length: 16 residues. Germline CDR1 is SGHKS and CDR2 is YYEKEE (reference sequence). The CDR3 nucleotides read TGTGCCAGCAGCTTGCATCTGGGGGTTTCCTACAATGAGCAGTTCTTC. Translated: CASSLHLGVSYNEQFF.

Ten or more counts support this clonotype. V usage is TRBV11-2 and J usage is TRBJ2-3, with 8 bases that match TRBD2. There are 18 residues in the CDR3. Germline assignment: CDR1 SGHAT and CDR2 FQNNGV. V lost 2 bases to trimming and J lost 0 bases; unmatched junction nucleotides: 10. CDR3 nucleotide sequence: TGTGCCAGCAGCTTAAGTACGGGGGGGGGTCCTAGCACAGATACGCAGTATTTT. Translation: CASSLSTGGGPSTDTQYF.

As to this clonotype: A junction boundary mismatches the germline segment, possibly from a read error. This chain uses TRBV5-1 with TRBJ1-5; possibly TRBD1 for D (6 bases). The CDR3 consists of 16 residues. In germline, CDR1 is SGHRS, CDR2 YFSETQ. CDR3 DNA sequence: TGTGCCAGCAGCTTTCTGGGGGGCCCGAGCAATCAGCCCCAGCATTTT. Protein product: CASSFLGGPSNQPQHF.

This clonotype was counted at least ten times. The chain has TRBV5-1 and TRBJ2-7, with TRBD2 matching over 8 bases. Germline trimming cut 0 bases from V and 4 bases from J; bases unmatched to any gene: 6. Germline V gives CDR1 SGHRS, CDR2 YFSETQ. This CDR3 spans 15 amino acids. CDR3 coding DNA: TGCGCCAGCAGCTTGGAGACAGCGGGAGCTTACGAGCAGTACTTC. Amino acids: CASSLETAGAYEQYF. Combining the CDR3 with reference TRBV5-1 and TRBJ2-7 gives the whole variable domain KAGVTQTPRYLIKTRGQQVTLSCSPISGHRSVSWYQQTPGQGLQFLFEYFSETQRNKGNFPGRFSGRQFSNSRSEMNVSTLELGDSALYLCASSLETAGAYEQYFGPGTRLTVT.

At least ten counts were recorded for this clonotype. CDR3 nucleotide sequence: TGCAGTACCAGCGGGAGTAACCACAATGAGCAGTTCTTC. Translated, it gives CSTSGSNHNEQFF. This chain links TRBV20-1 with TRBJ2-1; 8 bases are shared with TRBD2. CDR3 length: 13 residues. J gave up 5 bases and V 8 bases, and 8 bases lay outside the gene matches. Germline V gene sequence: CDR1 DFQATT, CDR2 SNEGSKA (reference sequence).

With regard to this clonotype: One end of the junction fails to match germline, which may point to a read error. V gene TRBV20-1 combines with J gene TRBJ2-7; no clear D. This CDR3 comprises 12 residues. Looked up from germline, CDR1 is DFQATT and CDR2 is SNEGSKA (reference sequence). CDR3 sequence (DNA): TGCAGTGCTATCATCTCCAATTACGGGCAGTACTTC. It specifies CSAIISNYGQYF.

Concerning this clonotype itself: A clone one base away is much larger, so this may be a read error. Because it lacks the conserved phenylalanine or tryptophan at the end, this CDR3 is likely a read error. V gene TRBV7-8 combines with J gene TRBJ2-1; D not certain. Trimming left V 1 base short and J 12 bases short, with 10 bases between. CDR3 length: 12 residues. The germline V gene has CDR1 SGHVS and CDR2 FQNEAQ. The CDR3 reads CASSLVGLGQFL. In DNA form, the CDR3 reads TGTGCCAGCAGCTTAGTTGGGCTGGGGCAGTTCTTA.